This TCR beta chain emerged from a study of T cells in Graves' hyperthyroidism and ophthalmopathy. Authors of the study amplified TCR beta CDR3 regions from RNA transcripts. The TCR CDR3 first-round RT-PCR relied on the HTBI primer set. One entry per CDR3 protein, called by TCRdb with MiXCR from the multiplex PCR reads. Of some 360,000 distinct CDR3 sequences in the sample, 15% to 20% were seen once. Regarding the study as a whole: Blood also held most thyroid clonotypes expanded beyond 0.001. For ophthalmopathy, model prediction preceded onset by a median about 6.4 months. Ophthalmopathy cases were set apart from stable hyperthyroidism by a 13 V-J model.

Ophthalmopathy patients had Clinical Activity Score at least 3, NOSPECS grade at least 4, duration under 3 months. The CDR3 totals 14 residues. This clonotype was seen repeatedly, ten times or more. The antigen is unknown. Sequencing used blood. This sequence was found in a woman aged 40 to 50 with Graves' ophthalmopathy. The chain joins TRBV12-3 or TRBV12-4 to TRBJ2-5; 8 positions agree with TRBD2. CDR3 nucleotides: TGTGCTACTGCCGGGGGGGTTAAGAGAGAGACCCAGTACTTC. It codes for CATAGGVKRETQYF.